These T cell receptor beta chains were read from a single sample in a study of CDR3 diversity in severe acne. TCRdb processed the PCR reads anew with MiXCR; each CDR3 protein has one entry. In the table there are 100,000 or so distinct CDR3 sequences, under 60% of which are singletons. The sample taken for sequencing was blood. The receptors come from a male donor with acne. The CDR3 runs from the conserved cysteine through the conserved F or W. D genes are given only for firm matches. The size of a clone is reported for some rows only, either as once, few or many, or as a class for expanded clones.

>TRBJ2-7|TRBV6-1|many|-
CASSDVEGTGAYEQYF
TGTGCCAGCAGTGATGTGGAGGGAACAGGGGCCTACGAGCAGTACTTC
>TRBJ2-6|TRBV29-1|-|-
CSVEGTEVESGANVLTF
TGCAGCGTTGAAGGTACCGAGGTCGAATCTGGGGCCAACGTCCTGACTTTC
>TRBJ2-7|TRBV7-6|-|-
CASSQGGLAYEQYF
TGTGCCAGCAGCCAGGGGGGACTAGCCTACGAGCAGTACTTC
>TRBJ2-3|TRBV10-3|-|-
CASSYGADTDTQYF
TGTGCCAGCAGTTACGGGGCTGACACAGATACGCAGTATTTT
>TRBJ1-2|TRBV12-3/TRBV12-4|-|-
CASSLPPGDGYTF
TGTGCCAGCAGTTTACCCCCGGGGGATGGCTACACCTTC
>TRBJ2-6|TRBV25-1|-|TRBD1
CASSYRDRTISGANVLTF
TGTGCCAGCAGCTACCGGGACAGGACGATCTCTGGGGCCAACGTCCTGACTTTC
>TRBJ2-5|TRBV12-3/TRBV12-4|many|TRBD2
CASSRTSGGLGETQYF
TGTGCCAGCAGTCGGACTAGCGGGGGGCTAGGGGAGACCCAGTACTTC
>TRBJ1-5|TRBV4-1|-|TRBD1
CASSPGQGSSSNQPQHF
TGCGCCAGCAGCCCGGGACAGGGGAGTAGCAGCAATCAGCCCCAGCATTTT
>TRBJ2-5|TRBV11-2|-|-
CASSLWEGERETQYF
TGTGCCAGCAGCTTATGGGAGGGGGAGCGAGAGACCCAGTACTTC
>TRBJ1-1|TRBV15|-|-
CATSRDRVNTEAFF
TGTGCCACCAGCAGAGATCGGGTGAACACTGAAGCTTTCTTT